This T cell receptor beta chain was recovered during a study of HIV-infected patients and healthy controls. For the study at large: About 75% of the sixteen became undetectable by the second bleed, and all after another year of therapy. Study findings and constraints: HIV+ repertoires were severely depleted of MAIT alpha-chain CDR3s, unlike healthy controls.

No cell fractionation was done, so the repertoire covers all unsorted peripheral blood T cells. This clonotype qualifies as medium-sized. Its antigen is still unknown. Reverse transcription used around 500 ng RNA and constant-region primers for alpha and beta. Separate chain-specific third strand synthesis with multiplexing indices produced the alpha and beta libraries. One primer pair amplified all rearrangements per chain; each cDNA got molecular barcodes. Each CDR3 protein is one row after TCRdb ran MiXCR on the 5' RACE reads. The sample comprises roughly 7,500 distinct CDR3 sequences, about 7.5% of which are singletons, and less than 10% rests with the top ten. Looked up from germline, CDR1 is SGHRS and CDR2 is YFSETQ. The V and J ends lost 1 base and 3 bases, in that order; junction bases with no gene match: 16. The CDR3 totals 18 residues.

The receptor was isolated from an adult with HIV infection. Source: blood, taken before antiretroviral therapy. V usage is TRBV5-1 and J usage is TRBJ2-7; TRBD2 agrees at 7 bases. CDR3 protein: CASSLSGLAGEILYEQYF. The CDR3 bases are TGCGCCAGCAGCTTGAGTGGGCTGGCGGGGGAAATACTCTACGAGCAGTACTTC.